This T cell receptor beta chain derives from a study of CD8 T cells in Susac syndrome. With random hexamers, reverse transcription was performed on about 0.5 to 1 ug of RNA. With immunoSEQ multiplex PCR, TCR beta CDR3 was amplified across 54 Vbeta and 13 Jbeta. MiXCR, run by TCRdb on the immunoSEQ multiplex PCR reads, gives a single entry per CDR3 protein. This table holds 400,000 or so distinct CDR3 sequences, more than 80% found once. The germline gives CDR1 GTSNPN, CDR2 SVGIG (reference sequence). The CDR3 is 13 amino acids. Trimming shortened V by 0 bases and J by 7 bases, and 12 bases separated the two germline ends. CD8+ and CD4+ T cells from blood underwent TCR beta sequencing, which was carried out in a high-throughput format. Purification of the CD8+ and CD4+ T cells relied on negative isolation, and TEMRA cells underwent FACS enrichment.

V and J are TRBV30 and TRBJ1-1, with no clear D. The specimen was CD8+ T cells from PBMCs. The sequence was collected from a human donor with multiple sclerosis. CDR3 amino acids: CAWSVLPGIEAFF. The DNA of the CDR3 is TGTGCCTGGAGTGTACTCCCGGGGATTGAAGCTTTCTTT.